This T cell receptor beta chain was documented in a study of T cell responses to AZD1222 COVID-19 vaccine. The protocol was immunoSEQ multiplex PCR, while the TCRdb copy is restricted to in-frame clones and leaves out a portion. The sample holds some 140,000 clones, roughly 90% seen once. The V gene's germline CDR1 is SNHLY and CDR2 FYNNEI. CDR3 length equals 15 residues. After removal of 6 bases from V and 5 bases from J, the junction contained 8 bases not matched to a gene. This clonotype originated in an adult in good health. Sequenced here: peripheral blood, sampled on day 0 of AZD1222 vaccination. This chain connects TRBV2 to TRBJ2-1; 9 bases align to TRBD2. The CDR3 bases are TGTGCCAGCAGGGCGACTAGCGGCTACCACAATGAGCAGTTCTTC. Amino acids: CASRATSGYHNEQFF.